This TCR beta chain was captured by sequencing in a study of blood T cell repertoires in COVID-19. Across the whole study: The samples span acute and convalescent COVID-19 from the United States, Italy and Spain. T cells, B-cell-depleted T cells, or PBMCs supplied cDNA or gDNA.

The CDR3 covers 15 residues. From germline, CDR1 is LNHDA and CDR2 SQIVND (reference sequence). Trimming took 2 bases from V and 5 from J; bases not matched to a gene: 7. Authors' analysis steps: Reference gene primer amplification gave estimated nucleated cell counts. Clones were read by immunoSEQ multiplex PCR, and TCRdb kept only the in-frame ones, dropping some. V and J calls and clone size are as listed in that table; D and trimming were resolved from the DNA. Of over 100,000 clones in the sample, about nine tenths are singletons; the top ten hold about 9.3%. V is TRBV19 and J is TRBJ2-5; TRBD1 aligns across 8 bases. This TCR was recovered from a man over 45 with acute or convalescent COVID-19. Sequences were obtained from peripheral blood. The CDR3 bases are TGTGCCAGTAGTATACAGGGGGCAAGAAGGGAGACCCAGTACTTC. As protein: CASSIQGARRETQYF.